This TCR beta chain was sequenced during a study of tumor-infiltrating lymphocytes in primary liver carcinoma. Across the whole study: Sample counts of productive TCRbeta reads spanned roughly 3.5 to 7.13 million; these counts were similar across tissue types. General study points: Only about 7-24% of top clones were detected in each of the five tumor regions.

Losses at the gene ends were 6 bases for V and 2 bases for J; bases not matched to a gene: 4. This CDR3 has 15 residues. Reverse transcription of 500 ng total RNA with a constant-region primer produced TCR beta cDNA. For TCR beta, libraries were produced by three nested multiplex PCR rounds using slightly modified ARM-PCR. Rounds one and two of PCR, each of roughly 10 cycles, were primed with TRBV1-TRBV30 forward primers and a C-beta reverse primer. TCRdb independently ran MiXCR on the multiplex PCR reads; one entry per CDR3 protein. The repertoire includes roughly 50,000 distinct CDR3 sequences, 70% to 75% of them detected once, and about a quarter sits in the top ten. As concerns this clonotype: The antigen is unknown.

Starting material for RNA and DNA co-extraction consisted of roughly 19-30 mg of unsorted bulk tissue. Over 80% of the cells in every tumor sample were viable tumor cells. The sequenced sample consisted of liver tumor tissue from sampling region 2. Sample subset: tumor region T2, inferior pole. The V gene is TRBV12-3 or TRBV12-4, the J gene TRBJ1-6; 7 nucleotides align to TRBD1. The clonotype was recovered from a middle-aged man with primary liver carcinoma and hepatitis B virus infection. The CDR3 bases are TGTGCCAGCAGATGCGACAGGGCCTATAATTCACCCCTCCACTTT. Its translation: CASRCDRAYNSPLHF.